This TCR beta chain derives from a study of cytomegalovirus exposure and HLA in healthy donors. The study, taken as a whole, reports: One variant, a missense change in DCLRE1C, was linked in a later analysis to TCR beta V- and J-gene trimming.

This clone was recorded once. Its antigen is undetermined. PCR involved 60 Vbeta and 13 Jbeta primers. Repertoires were generated with immunoSEQ multiplex PCR, while TCRdb's copy carries only in-frame clones and drops some. Of 90,000 to 100,000 clones listed, around 80% are singletons. Trimming removed 4 bases from V and 4 bases from J; junction bases left unmatched: 7. Germline V gene lookup returns CDR1 SGHTS and CDR2 YDEGEE. The CDR3 is made up of 14 amino acids. The specimen was PBMCs. The receptor's source is a man between 60 and 75 years old in good health and CMV-seropositive. This chain links TRBV5-8 with TRBJ2-7, with 8 bases matching TRBD1. CDR3 loop: CASSHGQGIYEQYF. In DNA, the CDR3 is TGTGCCAGCAGCCATGGACAGGGCATTTACGAGCAGTACTTC.